This entry concerns a single TCR beta chain. What it binds is unknown. The immunoSEQ assay was version 4, run in survey mode. Sequencing used immunoSEQ multiplex PCR; TCRdb keeps in-frame clones, though not all of them. The repertoire consists of 44,000 or so clones, with 91% occurring once and the leading ten covering approximately 2%. Nonspecific anti-CD3/anti-CD28 bead stimulation represents the broad CD4+ T cell repertoire. CD4+ T cells upregulating both CD40 ligand and CD69 were sorted as responding cells. This sample is part of a study of persistence of HIV-infected CD4 T cells. About the study: Up to roughly 180 mL blood was drawn at multiple time points; a couple of donors had single-time leukapheresis.

V was clipped by 4 bases and J by 2 bases, with 16 bases between them. Germline values: CDR1 KGHSH, CDR2 LQKENI. The CDR3 loop spans 16 amino acids. General study results and limits: Antigen-responding cells were enriched for degenerate expanded CDR3beta sequences.

The origin of this receptor is an adult man with HIV who was CMV-seropositive. The chain joins TRBV18 to TRBJ2-3; a possible D gene is TRBD2 (5 bases). This material consisted of CD4+ T cells sorted from PBMCs after approximately 19-hour stimulation, taken from a patient who received antiretroviral therapy. The CDR3 bases are TGTGCCAGCTCACTTATGATTGTCGGGAACACAGATACGCAGTATTTT. It yields the protein CASSLMIVGNTDTQYF.